Following are 10 T cell receptor beta chains from one sample sequenced in a study of vaccination and CD4 T cells after COVID-19 (dated by TCRdb to between 2021 and 2022). The antigens for these receptors are not known. What the treatment or condition label conveys for this sample: roughly 10-day PBMC culture with coronavirus spike peptide pools or control peptides (ViraFEST assay). Library preparation was by PCR. TCRdb shows the sequencer as Illumina iSeq 100. TCR sequencing of DNA from cultured CD4+ T cells used the Oncomine TCR Beta short-read assay at the Johns Hopkins FTIC core. Using fastp at Q25 and MiXCR, TCRdb reprocessed the public reads and kept productive beta chains. CDR3 protein duplicates are merged, each entry listing the most common genes and DNA. This sample holds 3,000 or so distinct CDR3 sequences; approximately 22% were observed only once. The leading ten clones occupy 40% to 50% of the sample.

Sequencing was performed on CD4+ T cells from blood, cultured in vitro. Receptor source: a human donor who had recovered from COVID-19.

This clonotype was observed a few times. The chain links TRBV12-3 or TRBV12-4 to TRBJ1-1, with D perhaps TRBD1 (5 bases). V was cut by 2 bases and J by 3 bases, with 10 bases left in between. The length of the CDR3 is 14 residues. The CDR3 nucleotides are TGTGCCAGCAGTTTACAGGGTTCTTACACTGAAGCTTTCTTT. Residues: CASSLQGSYTEAFF.

With respect to this clonotype: With a much larger clone just one base away, this may be a read error. The rearrangement joins TRBV18 to TRBJ1-1; unclear D gene. V lost 6 bases to trimming and J lost 0 bases, with 8 bases between them. The CDR3 sequence is 13 residues long. Germline lookup yields CDR1 KGHSH and CDR2 LQKENI. CDR3 in amino acids: CASSEGMNTEAFF. CDR3 sequence (DNA): TGTGCCAGCTCGGAAGGCATGAACACTGAAGCTTTCTTT. Supplemented by reference TRBV18 and TRBJ1-1, the full variable domain reads NAGVMQNPRHLVRRRGQEARLRCSPMKGHSHVYWYRQLPEEGLKFMVYLQKENIIDESGMPKERFSAEFPKEGPSILRIQQVVRGDSAAYFCASSEGMNTEAFFGQGTRLTVV.

This clonotype has just a few counts. The CDR3 here is CASSRNSDTEAFF. The CDR3 region has the DNA TGTGCCAGCAGTCGGAACAGTGACACTGAAGCTTTCTTT. The gene calls are TRBV12-3 or TRBV12-4 and TRBJ1-1, with no clear D. The CDR3 contains 13 residues. V was shortened by 5 bases and J by 3 bases, with 10 bases between the two germline ends.

This clonotype is classed as medium-sized. V and J are TRBV20-1 and TRBJ2-1; D call uncertain. Germline lookup yields CDR1 DFQATT and CDR2 SNEGSKA (reference sequence). The CDR3 runs to 14 residues. Trimming stripped 3 bases from V and 4 bases from J, with 13 bases between. CDR3 nucleotide sequence: TGCAGTGCTAGTTTGTCTGCTGGGTACAATGAGCAGTTCTTC. This translates into CSASLSAGYNEQFF.

The chain is built from TRBV7-2 and TRBJ2-7; a possible D gene is TRBD2 (5 bases). Trimming cost V 5 bases and J 2 bases, with 19 bases left between them. The length of the CDR3 is 16 residues. The V gene's germline CDR1 is SGHTA and CDR2 FQGNSA. Written as DNA, the CDR3 is TGTGCCAGCAGCCAATGGAGGTCGGGTTCTGCCTACGAGCAGTACTTC. The encoded protein is CASSQWRSGSAYEQYF.

V usage is TRBV11-2 and J usage is TRBJ1-6, with a weak D call TRBD1 (5 bases). The V end lost 1 base, the J end lost 2 bases, and 15 bases lay between the germline ends. The CDR3 has 18 residues. Per germline, CDR1 SGHAT and CDR2 FQNNGV. The chain's CDR3 is CASSLGMGTGAYNSPLHF. CDR3 DNA sequence: TGTGCCAGCAGCTTAGGGATGGGGACGGGCGCCTATAATTCACCCCTCCACTTT.

This clonotype turned up a few times. This chain links TRBV6-1 with TRBJ2-3, with D perhaps being TRBD1 or TRBD2 (5 bases each). V lost 8 bases to trimming and J lost 2 bases, with 14 bases between them. CDR1 MNHNS and CDR2 SASEGT come from the germline V gene. There are 14 residues in the CDR3. CDR3 sequence (DNA): TGTGCCAGCGGCCGGGACGGTTACACAGATACGCAGTATTTT. Its protein is CASGRDGYTDTQYF.

Here the CDR3 reads CAGGKRATYNEQFF. CDR3 in DNA: TGTGCCGGGGGTAAGCGGGCAACCTACAATGAGCAGTTCTTC. The V call is TRBV30, the J call TRBJ2-1, with a possible D match to TRBD2 (6 bases). The germline gives CDR1 GTSNPN, CDR2 SVGIG (reference sequence). The CDR3 totals 14 residues. Trimming left V 8 bases short and J 2 bases short, with 16 bases between.

This clonotype qualifies as medium-sized. The J gene is TRBJ2-5, the V gene TRBV6-1; tentatively, D is TRBD1 or TRBD2 (5 bases each). The CDR3 covers 12 residues. Germline V gene lookup returns CDR1 MNHNS and CDR2 SASEGT. Deletions cut 6 bases from V and 5 bases from J, with 10 bases between. This CDR3 reads CASRRGDETQYF. In DNA, the CDR3 is TGTGCCAGCAGGAGGGGCGACGAGACCCAGTACTTC.

By share, this clonotype counts as large (0.1 to 1%). V and J are TRBV19 and TRBJ1-2; D gene ambiguous. CDR3 length: 15 residues. CDR1 LNHDA and CDR2 SQIVND come from the germline V gene (reference sequence). V was cut by 9 bases and J by 1 base, with 18 bases left in between. CDR3 sequence (DNA): TGTGCCAGCAGCAGTGGTGGATACTATAACTATGGCTACACCTTC. Residues: CASSSGGYYNYGYTF.